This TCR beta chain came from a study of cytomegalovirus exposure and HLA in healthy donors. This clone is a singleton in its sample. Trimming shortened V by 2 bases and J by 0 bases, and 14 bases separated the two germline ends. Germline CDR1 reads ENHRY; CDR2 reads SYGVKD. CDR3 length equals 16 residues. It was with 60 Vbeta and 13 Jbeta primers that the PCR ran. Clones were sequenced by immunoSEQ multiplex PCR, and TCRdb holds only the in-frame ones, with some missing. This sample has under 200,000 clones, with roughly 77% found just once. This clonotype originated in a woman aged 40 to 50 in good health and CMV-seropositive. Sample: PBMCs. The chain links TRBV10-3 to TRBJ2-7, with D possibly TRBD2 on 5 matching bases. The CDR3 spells CAISEPQPGNSYEQYF. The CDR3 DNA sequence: TGTGCCATCAGTGAGCCGCAGCCGGGGAACTCCTACGAGCAGTACTTC.